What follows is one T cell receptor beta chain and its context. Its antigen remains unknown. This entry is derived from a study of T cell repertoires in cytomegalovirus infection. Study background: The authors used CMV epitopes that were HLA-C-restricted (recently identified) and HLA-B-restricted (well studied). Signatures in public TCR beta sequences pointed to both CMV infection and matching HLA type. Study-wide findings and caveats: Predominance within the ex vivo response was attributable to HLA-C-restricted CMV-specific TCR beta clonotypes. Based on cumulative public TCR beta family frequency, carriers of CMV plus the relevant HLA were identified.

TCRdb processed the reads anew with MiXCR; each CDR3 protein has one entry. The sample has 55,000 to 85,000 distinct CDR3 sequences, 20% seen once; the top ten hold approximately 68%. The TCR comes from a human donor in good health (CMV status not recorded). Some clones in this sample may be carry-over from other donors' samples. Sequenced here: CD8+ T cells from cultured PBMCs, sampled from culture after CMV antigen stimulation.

The CDR3 loop is CSASDRGRGNEQFF. The CDR3 bases are TGCAGTGCGTCTGACAGGGGAAGGGGCAATGAGCAGTTCTTC. V and J are TRBV20-1 and TRBJ2-1; 8 nucleotides align to TRBD1. The germline V gene has CDR1 DFQATT and CDR2 SNEGSKA (reference sequence). The trim removed 6 bases at V and 6 bases at J, leaving 10 bases unmatched. The CDR3 has 14 residues.